These 19 T cell receptor beta chains originate from one sample sequenced in a study of T cells in Graves' hyperthyroidism and ophthalmopathy. Amplified regions were TCR beta CDR3 sequences from RNA transcripts. The HTBI set primed first-round TCR CDR3 RT-PCR. MiXCR, applied by TCRdb to the multiplex PCR reads, yields one record per CDR3 protein. This sample has approximately 200,000 distinct CDR3 sequences; approximately 20% occur once, and the top ten carry about two fifths. The source material was blood. These receptors were collected from a man between 35 and 55 years old with Graves' hyperthyroidism.

This chain connects TRBV5-6 to TRBJ2-2; D unclear. The CDR3 length is 16 residues. Trimming took off 1 base at V and 4 bases at J, with 14 bases between the two ends. Germline assignment: CDR1 SGHDT and CDR2 YYEEEE. CDR3 bases: TGTGCCAGCAGCTTGCGCCCGGCAGTGGTCACCGGGGAGCTGTTTTTT. Its translation is CASSLRPAVVTGELFF.

The table lists this clonotype with a few counts. The CDR3 loop is CASSLDGHGELFF. The CDR3 DNA reads TGCGCCAGCAGCTTGGACGGGCACGGGGAGCTGTTTTTT. The chain has TRBV5-1 and TRBJ2-2; the D is unclear. The CDR3 loop spans 13 amino acids. The germline V gene encodes CDR1 SGHRS and CDR2 YFSETQ. Trimming took 0 bases from V and 7 from J, leaving 7 bases between them. Looking up the rest from reference TRBV5-1 and TRBJ2-2 gives the full variable domain: KAGVTQTPRYLIKTRGQQVTLSCSPISGHRSVSWYQQTPGQGLQFLFEYFSETQRNKGNFPGRFSGRQFSNSRSEMNVSTLELGDSALYLCASSLDGHGELFFGEGSRLTVL.

This clonotype appeared many times. The V call is TRBV3-1, the J call TRBJ1-3; D remains unclear. CDR1 LGHDT and CDR2 YNNKEL come from the germline V gene (reference sequence). V lost 3 bases, J lost 4 bases, and 4 bases lay in between. This CDR3 has 12 residues. DNA for the CDR3: TGTGCCAGCAGCCATGGCGGAAACACCATATATTTT. It specifies CASSHGGNTIYF.

This clonotype was counted a few times. This chain links TRBV6-2 or TRBV6-3 with TRBJ1-1, with D unclear. There are 13 residues in the CDR3. With 6 bases removed from V and 4 bases from J, the gap between germline ends came to 12 bases. The germline gives CDR1 MNHEY, CDR2 SVGEGT. As DNA, the CDR3 is TGTGCCAGCAGCGTTGCGGGGAGCACTGAAGCTTTCTTT. It specifies CASSVAGSTEAFF.

The rearrangement uses TRBV27 and TRBJ2-2, with TRBD1 matching 11 bases. This CDR3 has 18 amino acids. In germline, CDR1 is MNHEY, CDR2 SMNVEV (reference sequence). V shed 5 bases, J shed 4 bases, and the junction held 12 bases outside the gene matches. CDR3 DNA: TGTGCCAGCAGTCCTCTCGGGCGGGGACAGGGGGGCACCGGGGAGCTGTTTTTT. As protein: CASSPLGRGQGGTGELFF.

The sample holds many counts of this clonotype. The chain recombines TRBV20-1 with TRBJ2-5; D uncertain. Germline CDR1 reads DFQATT; CDR2 reads SNEGSKA (reference sequence). V shed 7 bases and J shed 3 bases, with 12 bases lying between them. This CDR3 comprises 12 residues. The CDR3 here is CSGVQRKETQYF. The CDR3 DNA reads TGCAGTGGGGTCCAACGAAAAGAGACCCAGTACTTC.

There are a few counts of this clonotype. The chain combines TRBV7-3 with TRBJ1-4, with a possible D match to TRBD1 (5 bases). Germline-derived CDR1 and CDR2 are SGHTA and FQGTGA. Trimming cost V 6 bases and J 6 bases, with 17 bases left between them. The CDR3 is 15 amino acids. The CDR3: CASRKTGTVDEKLFF. Here the CDR3 DNA reads TGTGCCAGCAGGAAAACCGGGACGGTCGATGAAAAACTGTTTTTT.

This clonotype was picked up many times. The chain uses TRBV28 and TRBJ2-1; D not resolved. The germline V gene has CDR1 MDHEN and CDR2 SYDVKM. The germline V and J ends were trimmed by 7 bases and 5 bases, with 12 bases remaining between them. This CDR3 spans 13 amino acids. CDR3 bases: TGTGCCAGCACCCCCATTCACGACAATGAGCAGTTCTTC. Its translation is CASTPIHDNEQFF.

At least ten counts were recorded for this clonotype. The chain carries TRBV7-8 and TRBJ2-1, with a tentative D call TRBD1 (6 bases). CDR1 is SGHVS and CDR2 is FQNEAQ in the germline V gene. CDR3 length: 15 residues. V was shortened by 1 base and J by 9 bases, with 16 bases between the two germline ends. Here the CDR3 DNA reads TGTGCCAGCAGCTTAGGTAGGGGGTTTGCAGGTGAGCAGTTCTTC. Its protein product is CASSLGRGFAGEQFF.

Worth noting for this clonotype: This sequence may be a read error, since a much larger clone differs from it by one base. The rearrangement uses TRBV6-2 or TRBV6-3 and TRBJ1-5; TRBD1 matches 10 bases. V gave up 2 bases and J gave up 6 bases; unmatched junction bases: 4. Germline V lookup: CDR1 MNHEY, CDR2 SVGEGT. There are 15 residues in the CDR3. The CDR3 coding sequence is TGTGCCAGCAGTTACAGGACAGGGGGATCTCAGCCCCAGCATTTT. Amino acid sequence: CASSYRTGGSQPQHF.

Notes on this clonotype: Germline is not matched at one junction end, which may reflect a read error. V is TRBV20-1 and J is TRBJ2-5, with D perhaps assigned TRBD1 or TRBD2 (5 bases each). Germline values: CDR1 DFQATT, CDR2 SNEGSKA (reference sequence). The CDR3 consists of 14 residues. CDR3 DNA sequence: TGCAGTGCCCAGGAAGGGGCCGGGGTGGAGACCCAGCACTTC. It encodes CSAQEGAGVETQHF.

This clonotype appeared a few times. This chain links TRBV27 with TRBJ1-6; D not certain. Germline V gives CDR1 MNHEY, CDR2 SMNVEV (reference sequence). CDR3 length: 14 amino acids. V shed 5 bases and J shed 0 bases, with 5 bases lying between them. CDR3 residues: CASSPSSYNSPLHF. The CDR3 nucleotides are TGTGCCAGCAGTCCGAGCTCCTATAATTCACCCCTCCACTTT.

This clonotype was observed many times. This chain uses TRBV16 with TRBJ2-2; D uncertain. This CDR3 spans 14 amino acids. Looked up from germline, CDR1 is KGHSY and CDR2 is FQNENV. V lost 2 bases, J lost 2 bases, and 6 bases lay in between. The CDR3 nucleotides are TGTGCCAGCAGCCAAACGTCTAACACCGGGGAGCTGTTTTTT. This sequence encodes CASSQTSNTGELFF.

This clonotype has just one count. This chain connects TRBV10-3 to TRBJ2-5; 7 bases line up with TRBD1. The ends lost 4 bases at V and 1 base at J; junction bases unmatched: 6. CDR1 ENHRY and CDR2 SYGVKD come from the germline V gene. The CDR3 has 15 residues. In nucleotides, the CDR3 is TGTGCCATCAGTGGCGACAGGGAAGGCCAAGAGACCCAGTACTTC. Translation gives CAISGDREGQETQYF.

This clonotype was counted many times. V gene TRBV7-2 combines with J gene TRBJ2-1, with 10 bases identical to TRBD1. CDR3 length equals 15 residues. The V gene's germline CDR1 is SGHTA and CDR2 FQGNSA. V was pared by 2 bases and J by 4 bases, with 2 bases of the junction left unmatched. The CDR3 nucleotides are TGTGCCAGCAGCTTATGGGACAGGGGTTACAATGAGCAGTTCTTC. It encodes CASSLWDRGYNEQFF.

This clonotype has only a few counts. The rearrangement links TRBV20-1 to TRBJ1-2; D gene uncertain. The CDR3 consists of 15 residues. The germline V gene has CDR1 DFQATT and CDR2 SNEGSKA (reference sequence). V was shortened by 2 bases and J by 0 bases, with 13 bases between the two germline ends. The CDR3 nucleotides are TGCAGTGCTAGACCGGGAAGAGTGACTAACTATGGCTACACCTTC. This gives the protein CSARPGRVTNYGYTF.

This clonotype was detected a few times. The J gene is TRBJ2-7, the V gene TRBV9, with TRBD1 matching over 9 bases. Looked up from germline, CDR1 is SGDLS and CDR2 is YYNGEE. V gave up 0 bases and J gave up 3 bases; unmatched junction bases: 7. There are 16 residues in the CDR3. CDR3 coding DNA: TGTGCCAGCAGCGTAGATCCGACAGGGGGGTTCTACGAGCAGTACTTC. This translates into CASSVDPTGGFYEQYF. Full variable domain (remainder filled in from reference TRBV9 and TRBJ2-7): DSGVTQTPKHLITATGQRVTLRCSPRSGDLSVYWYQQSLDQGLQFLIQYYNGEERAKGNILERFSAQQFPDLHSELNLSSLELGDSALYFCASSVDPTGGFYEQYFGPGTRLTVT.

The chain has TRBV6-1 and TRBJ2-5, with D unclear. The CDR3 length is 15 residues. Trimming stripped 0 bases from V and 4 bases from J, with 12 bases between. Germline CDR1 MNHNS, CDR2 SASEGT. The CDR3 loop is CASSEALRAIETQYF. CDR3 in DNA: TGTGCCAGCAGTGAAGCGCTAAGGGCGATAGAGACCCAGTACTTC.

The J gene is TRBJ2-3, the V gene TRBV18; 10 bases are a match to TRBD2. From germline, CDR1 is KGHSH and CDR2 LQKENI. The CDR3 is 15 amino acids. J gave up 3 bases and V 2 bases, and 2 bases lay outside the gene matches. The DNA for the CDR3 is TGTGCCAGCTCACCAAGGACTAGCGGAACAGATACGCAGTATTTT. This encodes CASSPRTSGTDTQYF.